The rows below give T cell receptor beta chains drawn from one sample of a study of control samples from healthy donors and cancer patients. Libraries were prepared by immunoSEQ multiplex PCR; TCRdb keeps only in-frame clonotypes and omits some of them. The sample records 20,000 or so clones, around 83% being singletons. The sequencing sample was made of PBMCs. Receptors were obtained from a man aged 55-75 years with head and neck cancer. Both conserved end residues are part of each CDR3. The order of the fields is J gene, clone size, V gene, CDR3 length, D gene, CDR3 DNA, CDR3 protein. The D gene is left open where the match is weak. Size values are once, few and many counts, or a class for expanded clones, and some rows have none.

>TRBJ2-7|-|TRBV27|14|-
TGTGCCAGCAGTTACGGCGGGCAGTCCTACGAGCAGTACTTC
CASSYGGQSYEQYF
>TRBJ2-7|-|TRBV19|16|-
TGTGCCAGTAGCATTACCGGGACCCTAAGCTCCTACGAGCAGTACTTC
CASSITGTLSSYEQYF
>TRBJ1-1|-|TRBV6-5|14|-
TGTGCCAGCAGTACCCGGACCGGAGGCACTGAAGCTTTCTTT
CASSTRTGGTEAFF
>TRBJ1-1|-|TRBV27|14|-
TGTGCCAGCAGTTCCCTGGGGGGGCCGGCTGAAGCTTTCTTT
CASSSLGGPAEAFF
>TRBJ1-2|-|TRBV30|14|-
TGTGCCTGGAGTGTGGGAGGGAGTTACTATGGCTACACCTTC
CAWSVGGSYYGYTF
>TRBJ1-1|-|TRBV5-6|13|TRBD1
TGTGCCAGCAGCTTGACAGGGGGCGATGTGGCTTTCTTT
CASSLTGGDVAFF
>TRBJ2-5|-|TRBV3-1/TRBV3-2|14|-
TGTGCCAGCAGCCAAGAGGCAGCTCCGGAGACCCAGTACTTC
CASSQEAAPETQYF
>TRBJ2-7|-|TRBV5-1|13|-
TGCGCCAGCAGCTTGGGCAGCTCCTACGAGCAGTACTTC
CASSLGSSYEQYF
>TRBJ2-7|-|TRBV9|15|-
TGTGCCAGCAGCGTGCAACCGGGGTGGAGTGTGGAGCAGTACTTC
CASSVQPGWSVEQYF
>TRBJ2-1|-|TRBV5-5|16|TRBD2
TGTGCCAGCAGCTACCTAGCGGGAGGATTCTACAATGAGCAGTTCTTC
CASSYLAGGFYNEQFF
>TRBJ2-3|-|TRBV2|14|TRBD2
TGTGCCATTGGGACTACCGGATTCACAGATACGCAGTATTTT
CAIGTTGFTDTQYF
>TRBJ2-5|-|TRBV24-1|13|-
TGTGCCACCAGTGATCTCGACAGGCCGACCCAGTACTTC
CATSDLDRPTQYF
>TRBJ2-2|few|TRBV5-1|16|TRBD2
TGCGCCAGCAGCTTGAATCCAGCGGGACTCACCGGGGAGCTGTTTTTT
CASSLNPAGLTGELFF
>TRBJ2-7|-|TRBV7-6|16|-
TGTGCCAGCAGCCTAGGGACGGGAAAGGGGTTTTACGAGCAGTACTTC
CASSLGTGKGFYEQYF
>TRBJ2-3|-|TRBV3-1/TRBV3-2|13|-
TGTGCCAGCAGTACGAACCCCGGGAATACGCAGTATTTT
CASSTNPGNTQYF
>TRBJ1-2|-|TRBV3-1/TRBV3-2|14|-
TGTGCCAGCAGCCAAGATCCAGGGGTCTATGGCTACACCTTC
CASSQDPGVYGYTF
>TRBJ1-2|-|TRBV11-2|14|TRBD1
TGTGCCAGCAGGGGGACAGGGGCTACCTATGGCTACACCTTC
CASRGTGATYGYTF
>TRBJ2-3|-|TRBV18|14|-
TGTGCCAGCTCACCACCAGCCGGGACAGATACGCAGTATTTT
CASSPPAGTDTQYF
>TRBJ1-5|-|TRBV5-6|19|-
TGTGCCAGCAGCTTGGGGGGGCCCTTCGACGATACGGGAAATCAGCCCCAGCATTTT
CASSLGGPFDDTGNQPQHF
>TRBJ2-3|-|TRBV19|14|-
TGTGCCAGTAGTATTGCACCCAGCACAGATACGCAGTATTTT
CASSIAPSTDTQYF
>TRBJ1-1|-|TRBV19|13|-
TGTGCCAGTAGTATAGGGGCAGTCACTGAAGCTTTCTTT
CASSIGAVTEAFF
>TRBJ1-2|-|TRBV6-2/TRBV6-3|15|-
TGTGCCAGCAGTTACTCGGGGGACGGTAACTATGGCTACACCTTC
CASSYSGDGNYGYTF
>TRBJ1-5|-|TRBV10-3|16|-
TGTGCCATCAGTGAGTCAAGGACAGAAGTTAATCAGCCCCAGCATTTT
CAISESRTEVNQPQHF
>TRBJ2-7|-|TRBV9|14|-
TGTGCCAGCAGCCCAAGGACTTATTCGGACGAGCAGTACTTC
CASSPRTYSDEQYF
>TRBJ1-2|-|TRBV3-1/TRBV3-2|15|TRBD1
TGTGCCAGCAGCCAAGATGGGACAGGGGGTTATGGCTACACCTTC
CASSQDGTGGYGYTF
>TRBJ1-5|-|TRBV10-3|14|-
TGTGCCATCAGTGAAGCGGGTTCCAATCAGCCCCAGCATTTT
CAISEAGSNQPQHF
>TRBJ2-6|-|TRBV18|17|-
TGTGCCAGCTCACCACGCGGACTATCCTCTGGGGCCAACGTCCTGACTTTC
CASSPRGLSSGANVLTF
>TRBJ1-2|once|TRBV2|11|-
TGTGCCAGCAGTGAACAGGGAGGCTACACCTTC
CASSEQGGYTF
>TRBJ2-1|-|TRBV6-5|15|-
TGTGCCAGCAGCCAAGGCTCCCGCGGGTACAATGAGCAGTTCTTC
CASSQGSRGYNEQFF
>TRBJ1-2|-|TRBV6-5|13|TRBD1
TGTGCCAGCAGTTACGACAGGGGAGTTGGCTACACCTTC
CASSYDRGVGYTF
>TRBJ2-3|-|TRBV2|16|TRBD2
TGTGCCAGCAGTGAGGGGCTAGCGGGAAACACAGATACGCAGTATTTT
CASSEGLAGNTDTQYF
>TRBJ1-5|-|TRBV19|14|-
TGTGCCAGTAGTATAGTAGGGGTAAATCAGCCCCAGCATTTT
CASSIVGVNQPQHF
>TRBJ2-2|-|TRBV19|14|-
TGTGCCAGTAGAGGGTCTTATTACACCGGGGAGCTGTTTTTT
CASRGSYYTGELFF
>TRBJ1-1|-|TRBV5-4|12|-
TGTGCCAGCAGCTCTAAAGTCTCGGGAGCTTTCTTT
CASSSKVSGAFF
>TRBJ2-1|-|TRBV10-2|12|-
TGCGCCAGCAGTGAGAACGGAGATGAGCAGTTCTTC
CASSENGDEQFF
>TRBJ1-2|-|TRBV6-5|14|TRBD1
TGTGCCAGCAGTTACTCCCCAGGGGGCTATGGCTACACCTTC
CASSYSPGGYGYTF